The rows below give T cell receptor beta chains drawn from one sample of a study of T-cell reconstitution after alpha-beta-depleted transplantation in children. TCRdb reprocessed the PCR reads via MiXCR and lists one record per CDR3 protein. In the table there are hundreds of thousands of distinct CDR3 sequences, 16% of which are singletons. The sequenced sample was PBMCs from the stem cell graft donor, obtained from the stem cell graft. These receptors were obtained from a human donor who donated a stem cell graft to a child with acute myeloid leukemia. Both conserved end residues are part of each CDR3. D genes are given only for firm matches. Size is omitted from some rows. Given values are once, few, many or a class for expanded clones.

CDR3 length	clone size	V gene	J gene	D gene	CDR3 protein	CDR3 DNA
16	NA	TRBV20-1	TRBJ2-2	NA	CSAARQAWYPTGELFF	TGCAGTGCTGCCCGACAAGCGTGGTACCCGACCGGGGAGCTGTTTTTT
14	many	TRBV20-1	TRBJ2-1	TRBD2	CSAATSGVHNEQFF	TGCAGTGCTGCCACTAGCGGGGTCCACAATGAGCAGTTCTTC
14	NA	TRBV12-3/TRBV12-4	TRBJ2-2	NA	CASSYTGYTGELFF	TGTGCCAGCAGTTACACAGGGTACACCGGGGAGCTGTTTTTT
13	many	TRBV12-3/TRBV12-4	TRBJ2-4	NA	CASLGQRKGIQYF	TGTGCCAGCCTTGGACAGAGAAAGGGCATTCAGTACTTC
13	NA	TRBV24-1	TRBJ2-3	NA	CATSDLATDTQYF	TGTGCCACCAGTGACCTCGCCACAGATACGCAGTATTTT
14	many	TRBV20-1	TRBJ2-1	NA	CSASDLLLYNEQFF	TGCAGTGCTAGCGACCTTCTCCTTTACAATGAGCAGTTCTTC
13	many	TRBV20-1	TRBJ1-1	NA	CSATPGTSTEAFF	TGCAGTGCCACCCCAGGAACAAGCACTGAAGCTTTCTTT
14	many	TRBV6-2/TRBV6-3	TRBJ2-7	NA	CASSYSGESHEQYF	TGTGCCAGCAGTTACTCAGGGGAAAGTCACGAGCAGTACTTC
14	NA	TRBV7-2	TRBJ1-1	NA	CASSPTGSTYEAFF	TGTGCCAGCAGCCCCACAGGGTCAACATATGAAGCTTTCTTT
15	few	TRBV29-1	TRBJ2-3	NA	CSVRQGGHFTDTQYF	TGCAGCGTCCGCCAGGGGGGACACTTCACAGATACGCAGTATTTT
15	NA	TRBV2	TRBJ1-1	NA	CASSEALRGGAEAFF	TGTGCCAGCAGTGAAGCGCTTCGGGGGGGCGCTGAAGCTTTCTTT
14	many	TRBV29-1	TRBJ2-1	NA	CSVLRMGGGNEQFF	TGCAGCGTGCTCCGAATGGGGGGCGGCAATGAGCAGTTCTTC
15	NA	TRBV5-1	TRBJ1-6	NA	CASSPWGDSNSPLHF	TGCGCCAGCAGCCCCTGGGGAGATTCGAATTCACCCCTCCACTTT
14	many	TRBV7-2	TRBJ2-5	TRBD2	CASSGRGHGETQYF	TGTGCCAGCTCGGGGAGGGGCCATGGAGAGACCCAGTACTTC
12	NA	TRBV28	TRBJ2-1	TRBD2	CASGGISGIPFF	TGTGCCAGCGGTGGGATTAGCGGGATCCCGTTCTTC
15	many	TRBV5-1	TRBJ1-2	NA	CASSLVSGHSDGYTF	TGCGCCAGCAGCTTGGTTTCGGGCCATTCCGATGGCTACACCTTC
14	many	TRBV7-2	TRBJ2-7	NA	CASNISPGTYEQYF	TGTGCCAGCAACATATCACCCGGCACCTACGAGCAGTACTTC
13	NA	TRBV9	TRBJ2-1	TRBD1	CASSAGTVNEQFF	TGTGCCAGCAGCGCAGGGACAGTTAATGAGCAGTTCTTC
13	many	TRBV6-5	TRBJ1-2	NA	CASSYSANYGYTF	TGTGCCAGCAGTTACTCAGCTAACTATGGCTACACCTTC
13	NA	TRBV5-1	TRBJ2-7	NA	CASSNGVTYEQYF	TGCGCCAGCAGCAATGGGGTAACCTACGAGCAGTACTTC
16	NA	TRBV7-2	TRBJ2-5	NA	CASSSVAGSLGETQYF	TGTGCCAGCAGCTCCGTGGCGGGGAGTTTAGGAGAGACCCAGTACTTC
11	NA	TRBV7-2	TRBJ2-5	NA	CASSLGVRQYF	TGTGCCAGCAGCTTGGGGGTCCGGCAGTACTTC
15	many	TRBV4-2	TRBJ1-4	NA	CASSQERIPNEKLFF	TGTGCCAGCAGCCAAGAACGTATCCCGAATGAAAAACTGTTTTTT
14	many	TRBV20-1	TRBJ2-1	TRBD1	CSARGDRDLDEQFF	TGCAGTGCTAGAGGGGACAGGGATCTCGATGAGCAGTTCTTC
13	many	TRBV12-3/TRBV12-4	TRBJ1-6	NA	CASSFGINSPLHF	TGTGCCAGCAGTTTTGGTATTAATTCACCCCTCCACTTT
16	many	TRBV5-5	TRBJ2-5	TRBD1	CASSPSRTGVQETQYF	TGTGCCAGCAGCCCCTCGAGGACAGGGGTCCAAGAGACCCAGTACTTC
11	NA	TRBV20-1	TRBJ2-5	NA	CSRIEKETQYF	TGCAGTAGGATAGAGAAAGAGACCCAGTACTTC
14	many	TRBV20-1	TRBJ1-2	NA	CSAEESRGSYGYTF	TGCAGTGCTGAGGAATCCAGGGGTTCCTATGGCTACACCTTC
14	many	TRBV28	TRBJ1-1	NA	CASNVPTDYTEAFF	TGTGCCAGCAACGTACCGACGGACTACACTGAAGCTTTCTTT
17	NA	TRBV3-1	TRBJ2-1	NA	CASSQEEGLSSYNEQFF	TGTGCCAGCAGCCAAGAAGAGGGGTTGAGCTCCTACAATGAGCAGTTCTTC
14	NA	TRBV11-2	TRBJ2-5	TRBD2	CASSWLAEQETQYF	TGTGCCAGCAGCTGGCTAGCGGAACAAGAGACCCAGTACTTC
14	few	TRBV27	TRBJ2-1	TRBD1	CASSDGQGASEQFF	TGTGCCAGCAGTGACGGACAGGGGGCAAGCGAGCAGTTCTTC
14	NA	TRBV5-1	TRBJ2-5	TRBD2	CASRPGLGTETQYF	TGCGCCAGCAGACCGGGACTAGGAACGGAGACCCAGTACTTC
14	many	TRBV12-3/TRBV12-4	TRBJ1-5	NA	CASSFGGADQPQHF	TGTGCCAGCAGTTTCGGGGGCGCCGATCAGCCCCAGCATTTT
12	few	TRBV12-3/TRBV12-4	TRBJ1-1	NA	CASSRTQTEAFF	TGTGCCAGCAGTCGAACACAAACTGAAGCTTTCTTT
14	few	TRBV7-2	TRBJ2-3	NA	CASSLQGGQDTQYF	TGTGCCAGCAGCTTACAGGGGGGCCAGGATACGCAGTATTTT
13	many	TRBV20-1	TRBJ2-1	TRBD2	CSARDLGGNEQFF	TGCAGTGCTAGAGATCTGGGGGGGAATGAGCAGTTCTTC
14	many	TRBV5-1	TRBJ1-6	NA	CASSLGFPDSPLHF	TGCGCCAGCAGCTTGGGATTTCCGGATTCACCCCTCCACTTT
15	NA	TRBV12-5	TRBJ1-5	TRBD1	CASGLVWDSTQPQHF	TGTGCTAGTGGTTTGGTATGGGACAGTACGCAGCCCCAGCATTTT
16	NA	TRBV5-1	TRBJ2-1	TRBD1	CASSLPTGGFYNEQFF	TGCGCCAGCAGCTTGCCAACAGGGGGATTTTACAATGAGCAGTTCTTC
14	many	TRBV20-1	TRBJ2-5	NA	CSAGGGTVGETQYF	TGCAGTGCTGGGGGGGGCACGGTGGGAGAGACCCAGTACTTC
13	few	TRBV5-6	TRBJ1-1	TRBD1	CASSATGGISAFF	TGTGCCAGCAGCGCAACAGGGGGCATATCAGCTTTCTTT
15	NA	TRBV5-5	TRBJ2-5	NA	CASSRLLTGQETQYF	TGTGCCAGCAGTCGGCTCCTCACAGGCCAAGAGACCCAGTACTTC
16	many	TRBV5-5	TRBJ1-3	NA	CASSLEDRGEGNTIYF	TGTGCCAGCAGCTTGGAAGATCGGGGGGAGGGAAACACCATATATTTT
17	many	TRBV11-2	TRBJ2-1	NA	CASSLDRSPQIYNEQFF	TGTGCCAGCAGCTTAGACAGATCGCCCCAGATTTACAATGAGCAGTTCTTC
14	NA	TRBV5-1	TRBJ2-2	NA	CASRETLGTGELFF	TGCGCCAGCAGGGAGACCCTCGGGACCGGGGAGCTGTTTTTT
17	many	TRBV6-1	TRBJ2-1	TRBD2	CASSRISGTSGYNEQFF	TGTGCCAGCAGCCGAATCTCCGGGACTAGCGGGTACAATGAGCAGTTCTTC
14	few	TRBV7-2	TRBJ1-4	NA	CASSLDWTNEKLFF	TGTGCCAGCAGCTTGGATTGGACTAATGAAAAACTGTTTTTT
13	many	TRBV7-2	TRBJ2-4	TRBD2	CASSLGGENIQYF	TGTGCCAGCAGTCTCGGGGGGGAAAACATTCAGTACTTC
16	NA	TRBV7-3	TRBJ1-1	NA	CASSLKAIGMNTEAFF	TGTGCCAGCAGCTTAAAGGCTATAGGGATGAACACTGAAGCTTTCTTT
15	many	TRBV12-3/TRBV12-4	TRBJ1-5	NA	CASSPQGRSNQPQHF	TGTGCCAGCAGTCCCCAGGGTAGGAGCAATCAGCCCCAGCATTTT
18	NA	TRBV20-1	TRBJ2-4	NA	CSARDFLGAPLAKNIQYF	TGCAGTGCTAGAGATTTTCTCGGGGCCCCCTTAGCCAAAAACATTCAGTACTTC
14	NA	TRBV5-1	TRBJ1-2	NA	CASSVPDSLGGYTF	TGCGCCAGCAGCGTTCCGGACAGTTTAGGCGGCTACACCTTC